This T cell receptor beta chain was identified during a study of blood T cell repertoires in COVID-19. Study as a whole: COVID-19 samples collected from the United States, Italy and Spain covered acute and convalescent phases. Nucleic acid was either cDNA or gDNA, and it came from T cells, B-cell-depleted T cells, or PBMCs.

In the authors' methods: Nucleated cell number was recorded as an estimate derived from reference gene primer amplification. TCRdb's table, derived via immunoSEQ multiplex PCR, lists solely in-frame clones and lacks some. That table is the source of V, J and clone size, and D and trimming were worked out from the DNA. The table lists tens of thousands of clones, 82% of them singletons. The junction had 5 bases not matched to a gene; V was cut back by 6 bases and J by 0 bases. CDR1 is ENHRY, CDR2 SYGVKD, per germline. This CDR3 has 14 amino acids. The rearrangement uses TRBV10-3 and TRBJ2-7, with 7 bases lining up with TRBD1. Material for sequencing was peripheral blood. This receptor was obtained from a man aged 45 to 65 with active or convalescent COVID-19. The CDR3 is CAIRGTDSSYEQYF. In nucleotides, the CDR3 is TGTGCCATCAGGGGGACAGACAGCTCCTACGAGCAGTACTTC.